What follows is one T cell receptor beta chain and its context. Its antigen is unknown. No much larger clone is present one base from it, and per-base qualities are unavailable. The sample originates from a study of cytomegalovirus exposure and HLA in healthy donors (dated by TCRdb to between 2016 and 2019). A note on the overall study: In an earlier analysis of 550 to 750 of the donors, around 300 Gb of sequence data and 90 million to 120 million unique TCR beta sequences from 180 million or so T cells were reported. To predict cytomegalovirus infection status, the study brought together high-throughput TCR immunosequencing, statistical association of individual TCRs with disease status, and machine learning. To decide whether each TCR beta V gene segment behaved as functional or pseudogenic, an earlier analysis of some 600 of the donors relied on high-throughput TCR beta sequencing. The aim of the study was to test whether cataloging public T cell receptors could identify signatures of past pathogen exposure. Around 320 gigabases of sequencing data and 70 million to 100 million unique TCR sequences were included in an early release covering around 600 HLA-typed donors. Both class I and class II loci were covered by HLA typing, at four-digit resolution. A later analysis re-examined previously published TCR beta repertoires from over 500 donors and added high-resolution HLA genotyping to investigate patterns of TCR occurrence. Typing coverage differed by locus: A, B, C, DRB1 and DQB1 were typed in about 620-630 donors, DQA1 in 500 to 550, DPA1 in 600 to 610, and DPB1 in approximately 450. The later analysis used no new phenotypic data to find candidate immune exposures, relying instead on TCR beta sequences and their occurrence across donors. The T cell repertoires of some 670 subjects were profiled by immunosequencing and related to cytomegalovirus serostatus. Roughly 5 DR-DQ haplotypes were treated as single units for association and clustering because of strong linkage in the cohort. Alongside the repertoire data, information on donor age, sex, ethnicity and CMV serostatus was compiled. Besides the first cohort of 500 to 700 subjects, a separate validation cohort made up of about 120 different subjects was used. In a later genetic analysis, genome-wide SNP genotypes for about 55% of the roughly 700 donors were used, and that subset was treated as a discovery cohort. All discovery cohort repertoires had been generated using a single sequencing platform. Among roughly 400 genotyped donors of the cohort, an average of around 240,000 unique TCR beta nucleotide sequences was sequenced per donor, of which approximately 18% were non-productive. The genetic ancestry cluster associated with self-reported Caucasian donors included 80% to 90% of the approximately 430 genotyped donors. Broader findings and caveats from the paper: A total of 150 or so TCR beta chains were listed by the study as associated with cytomegalovirus. Several of the top co-occurrence clusters appeared to be linked to parvovirus B19, influenza, CMV and Epstein-Barr virus, according to a later analysis. CMV serostatus was the only immune exposure information available for the cohort. A few of the identified cytomegalovirus-associated TCR beta chains were confirmed in vitro to be specific for cytomegalovirus antigens. Sequencing depth was assumed to be roughly uniform across donors in the presence/absence analyses, though that assumption may not hold. In an earlier analysis of roughly 560 of the donors, most TCR beta V segments were observed in productive rearrangements about 87% or about 30% of the time, broadly matching IMGT annotations. The classifier was reported to diagnose cytomegalovirus status with high specificity and sensitivity in both the original and validation cohorts. It was suggested by the authors that the approach could potentially be generalized to other disease states and immunological phenotypes. In a later analysis, HLA-associated TCR beta chains showed more clonal expansion and lower generation probabilities than non-associated chains that were equally common. An association between a missense DCLRE1C variant and V-gene and J-gene trimming of TCR beta chains was found in a later genetic analysis and replicated in an independent cohort. A later analysis found that TCR association rates varied across HLA loci, with DRB1 alleles showing the most associated TCRs and HLA-C alleles the fewest. A further reported finding was that TCR beta sequences accurately predicted the HLA-A and HLA-B alleles for most subjects in the first cohort. The earlier analysis of approximately 540 of the donors excluded roughly 16 rarely observed V segments, including chromosome 9 orphons, because counts were too low. Because some donors lacked HLA typing at each locus, the association tests relied only on the typed subset. In this cohort, only TCR beta chains were sequenced, and detectable features were limited by the absence of alpha or paired-chain data. A cluster of highly shared sequence variants was judged likely to represent a technical artifact of the sequencing pipeline. In a later genetic analysis, fewer N-insertions in productive TCRs were reported among donors in an Asian-associated ancestry cluster than the roughly 700-donor mean. Linkage disequilibrium might explain the correlated functional status among segregating V segments, but an unknown experimental factor could not be excluded. Assigning TCR associations to individual alleles was difficult when HLA alleles, especially DR and DQ, strongly co-occurred. In a later analysis, over 15,000 TCR beta sequences were associated with specific HLA alleles at a false discovery rate of 0.05. While some public TCRs were present in many individuals, most TCR sequences turned up only very rarely across donors. Because the 87-base-pair reads could not distinguish some IMGT-functional V segments, including TRBV6-2 and TRBV6-3, those segments were excluded. Most CMV-associated TCR beta chains appeared to be HLA-restricted in a later analysis, and the HLA associations seemed to be driven largely by CMV exposure.

The cohort consisted of hundreds of healthy bone marrow donors. All cohort members were sampled while nominally healthy, although unrecorded immune exposures were likely present. The donor tested CMV seropositive and was one of the 289 seropositive cohort members. A peripheral blood sample was provided by each donor, and peripheral blood mononuclear cells were used for TCR beta sequencing. The Qiagen DNeasy Blood Extraction Kit was used to extract genomic DNA from the blood cell samples. CDR1 and CDR2 (SGHNT, YYREEE) derive from the germline V gene (reference sequence). Inclusive of the bounding cysteine and phenylalanine, the CDR3 is 14 residues long. Only CDR3 DNA remains: 42 bases, in frame from the first base. For this chain, trimming is 4 bases at the V end and 0 bases at the J end, and the number of junction bases without a gene match is 3. Receptor amplification or capture employed the immunoSEQ multiplex PCR assay. A mixture of 60 forward primers for TCR Vbeta segments and 13 reverse primers for TCR Jbeta segments was used in the multiplex PCR. A multiplex PCR assay on genomic DNA amplified the CDR3 region of rearranged TCR beta genes. On the Illumina HiSeq System, the amplified TCR beta libraries were sequenced as 87-base-pair reads. Under the source paper's analysis protocol: A later analysis counted around 72 million unique TCR beta chains across the 690 or so repertoires, and roughly 11 million of these chains were shared by at least two donors. To remove PCR and sequencing errors, raw reads were error-corrected and collapsed into unique sequences using a nearest-neighbor algorithm that merged closely related sequences. To assign V, D and J gene segments, CDR3 sequences were aligned to IMGT reference sequences. For a sequence to be retained, at least a six-nucleotide match to both a V gene segment and a J gene segment was required. Rearrangements were called productive when the CDR3 lacked stop codons and stayed in frame with V and J; all others were non-productive. CDR3 was defined by IMGT convention, running from the second conserved V-encoded cysteine to the conserved J-encoded phenylalanine. The earlier analysis of 587 of the donors excluded sequences that lacked an unambiguous match to a single V gene segment. An earlier analysis of around 600 of the donors classified V segments as functional when productive rearrangements were above 56.7% and as segregating when the standard deviation between donors was above 5%. To diagnose cytomegalovirus status from the catalog of TCR beta chain sequences, a statistical classification framework was built. V and J gene assignment, in a later analysis, came from comparing TCR nucleotide sequences with IMGT/GENE-DB human TR gene sequences. The TCRdist pipeline was used in a later analysis to assign CDR3 sequences and most-parsimonious VDJ recombination scenarios. In a later analysis, every TCR beta chain was defined by the combination of its CDR3 amino acid sequence and its V-gene family, and reads without a unique V-gene family were dropped. In a later analysis, 500 to 650 highly shared, low-generation-probability nucleotide sequences were removed to address suspected cross-contamination and a sequencing artifact. In a later analysis, a clonal expansion index for each public chain was calculated from normalized within-repertoire ranks of inferred template counts. In a later analysis, generation probabilities were computed with a VDJ recombination model fitted to out-of-frame rearrangements, and the resulting probabilities were checked against IGoR. In a later analysis, hypergeometric tests were used to score TCR-TCR, TCR-HLA and TCR-CMV co-occurrence, with a repertoire-size bias correction applied to TCR pairs. False discovery rates were estimated in a later analysis by permuting HLA or CMV assignments 20 times. In a later analysis, co-occurring TCRs were grouped with DBSCAN, and TCRdist sequence similarity was added when clustering was performed within HLA-allele-positive subsets. For co-occurrence clustering, repertoires with fewer than 30,000 or more than 120,000 public chains were excluded, along with 4 to 6 repertoires with anomalous nucleotide sharing. TCRdb took over this immuneACCESS table, retaining in-frame rearrangements with V and J assigned. Such tables are incomplete; in checked studies, under half of the missing clones stem from an unresolved V gene, and the remainder is unexplained. V and J calls and clone size follow that table, whereas D and trimming were derived from the DNA. The sample records around 150,000 clones, 70% to 80% of which are singletons. Clones ranked in the top ten supply over 8% of the sample.

The clonotype was recovered from a man aged 18 to 30 in good health and CMV-seropositive. Sequenced sample: PBMCs. The chain was built from TRBV5-4 and TRBJ2-5, with 7 central nucleotides matching TRBD1. The CDR3 region: CASSPGTDQETQYF. The DNA reads TGTGCCAGCAGCCCAGGGACAGACCAAGAGACCCAGTACTTC.